This record covers a single T cell receptor (beta chain). The target of this receptor is not known. No base quality values were provided; no much bigger clone lies one nucleotide off. V is cut by 3 bases and J by 1 base, and the space between the germline ends is 4 bases. From its cysteine to its phenylalanine, the CDR3 spans 12 amino acids. Only the CDR3 DNA stays, 36 bases, in frame from base 1. For CDR1 and CDR2, the germline V gene lists SGHRS and YFSETQ. Participants were included only if at least one PBMC sample before ART initiation and at least two post-ART samples were available. Treatment was received in the United States of America by all participants with HIV. Before DNA extraction, cryopreserved samples containing about 0.9-10 million PBMC were thawed and washed. At the time of the earliest PBMC sample, participants with HIV were aged between roughly 20 and 55 years. PBMC samples were contributed by each participant from 1-4 timepoints before ART initiation and 2-8 timepoints after ART initiation, with a median of 7 samples. For every participant, serial HIV viral load, CD4+ T-cell count, ART history and demographic data were obtained. A Qiagen kit on a QIAcube was used to extract genomic DNA from unsorted PBMC, with samples processed in batches of 12.

These data come from a study of long-term antiretroviral therapy in people with HIV (dated by TCRdb to the early 2020s). Describing the broader study: The earliest samples were collected about a decade before the 2015 WHO recommendation for immediate ART, when ART was typically delayed until CD4 counts fell. Of the roughly 31 participants with HIV, fewer than twelve were female. No cross-contamination during QIAcube processing was shown when test extractions of a monoclonal T-cell line were performed alongside some 33 polyclonal samples. A total of 150 to 200 cryopreserved PBMC samples were contributed to the cohort by 30 adults with confirmed HIV infection, with samples collected serially over a mean of approximately six years (range 1-12). Whether ART initiation and durable HIV suppression were associated with changes in peripheral blood TRB repertoire composition and diversity was tested in a retrospective serial study. The paper as a whole reports these results and caveats: The samples span the years 2004 to 2017, and the ART regimens used at that time may not be as effective as current regimens. A significant increase in TRB diversity was found to be associated with ART initiation, although TRB diversity was observed to remain significantly below that of transplant donor controls even after long-term ART. Because PBMC availability was limited, only the TCR beta chain was sequenced, with no alpha chain pairing. Expanded TRB clones identified before ART initiation dominated the repertoire at all time points, although this dominance fluctuated and declined in many PLHIV after ART. No data were available on ART adherence, viral resistance or therapy changes, limiting inferences about post-ART repertoire changes. Unsorted PBMC were profiled instead of sorted CD4+ and CD8+ T cells because pre-ART samples had limited cell numbers. HIV repertoires had narrower CDR3 length ranges than controls, and the network structure suggested an antigen-experienced repertoire that shifted only slightly toward naive after ART.

Sequencing of the TRB variable region was done with the immunoSEQ hsTCRB v3.0 assay at survey level resolution. The target sequencing depth for TRB was 40,000-50,000 T-cell genomes per sample. Pooled TRB libraries were sequenced on an Illumina MiSeq with a v3 150-cycle kit. The original methods were these. Repertoire analysis was performed in R inside a reproducible Nextflow workflow that covered QC, data transformation and analysis. Custom analyses were implemented in LymphoSeq2, an R package for AIRR-Seq data exploration. A handful of samples that yielded fewer than 5000 total TRB sequences were excluded, so that 200 or so HIV repertoires were analyzed. Among the 200 or so HIV repertoires that were kept, roughly 58 were collected before ART initiation and roughly 130 were collected after ART initiation. Repertoires were downsampled to 5000 TRB nucleotide sequences, and summary statistics were averaged over 100 downsampling iterations. TRB sequences were retained for analysis only if CDR3 regions of at least seven amino acids were present. Two measures captured diversity: a Shannon entropy-derived clonality score and the Gini coefficient. In repertoire networks, the top 5000 CDR3 amino acid sequences were linked whenever an edit distance of one separated two sequences. For TRB CDR3 amino acid sequences, antigen specificity groups and MHC restriction were predicted with GLIPH2. CDR3 amino acid sequences were matched against VDJdb and McPAS-TCR to flag known CMV, EBV, HIV or tissue antigen associations. Pre-ART, post-ART and control groups were compared with Wilcoxon signed-rank tests and Holm-Bonferroni correction. TCRdb retrieved this table from immuneACCESS and kept in-frame rearrangements only. Not all clones are present; in checked studies, unresolved V genes account for under half, and no reason is known for the remainder. V and J calls and clone size are those listed in that table; D and trimming were worked out from the DNA. For this sample there are approximately 25,000 clones; more than 65% appear just once. The top ten constitute around 4.8% of the sample.

The sequenced sample was unsorted PBMCs, obtained 0.5 years after starting antiretroviral therapy. This sequence was found in a woman aged 40-49 years with HIV. The V and J genes are TRBV5-1 and TRBJ1-1, with the D segment identity uncertain. Read as DNA, the sequence is TGCGCCAGCAGCTCTCCGAACACTGAAGCTTTCTTT. Translated, this is CASSSPNTEAFF.